Shown below are 18 T cell receptor beta chains from a single sample sequenced in a study of blood T cell repertoires in COVID-19. Repertoires were generated with immunoSEQ multiplex PCR, while TCRdb's copy carries only in-frame clones and drops some. Among about 62,000 clones, roughly 85% were seen once, and the ten largest hold under 1.5%. The sample consisted of peripheral blood. Receptors were obtained from a woman of 80 years or more with acute or convalescent COVID-19.

The CDR3 sequence: CASSLTGTANSPLHF. CDR3 nucleotides: TGCGCCAGCAGTCTGACCGGGACTGCCAATTCACCCCTCCACTTT. The chain joins TRBV5-1 to TRBJ1-6; D might be TRBD1 (5 bases). Germline CDR1 reads SGHRS; CDR2 reads YFSETQ. This CDR3 has 15 residues. With 5 bases removed from V and 7 bases from J, the gap between germline ends came to 16 bases.

The J gene is TRBJ1-1, the V gene TRBV12-2; TRBD1, the table's D call, lacks a check against the DNA. TRBV12-2 is given as a pseudogene. The CDR3 has 13 amino acids. CDR3 region: CASRFGTDTEAFF. CDR3 DNA sequence: TGTGCAAGTCGCTTTGGGACAGACACTGAAGCTTTCTTT.

This sequence joins TRBV6-1 and TRBJ2-3; 11 bases agree with TRBD2. Germline V lookup: CDR1 MNHNS, CDR2 SASEGT. V dropped 2 bases and J dropped 0; count of bases not matched to a gene: 4. This CDR3 contains 17 residues. The CDR3 DNA is TGTGCCAGCAGTGAATTCCGGACTAGCGGGAGCACAGATACGCAGTATTTT. Its translation: CASSEFRTSGSTDTQYF.

The rearrangement links TRBV12-3 or TRBV12-4 to TRBJ1-5; perhaps TRBD1 as D (6 bases). There are 13 residues in the CDR3. V lost 7 bases to trimming and J lost 6 bases, with 13 bases between them. The chain's CDR3 is CASTFTGSQPQHF. Here the CDR3 DNA reads TGTGCCAGCACCTTTACAGGGAGTCAGCCCCAGCATTTT.

The rearrangement uses TRBV3-1 (or the pseudogene TRBV3-2) and TRBJ2-7; 10 bases are a match to TRBD1. The CDR3 has 14 residues. Germline assignment: CDR1 LGHDT and CDR2 YNNKEL (reference sequence). V was clipped by 4 bases and J by 3 bases; unmatched bases: 3. CDR3 region: CASSPGTGDYEQYF. In nucleotides, the CDR3 is TGTGCCAGCAGCCCCGGGACAGGGGACTACGAGCAGTACTTC.

V and J are TRBV6-5 and TRBJ1-3; no reliable D call. V was clipped by 6 bases and J by 0 bases, with 12 bases between them. The CDR3 runs to 15 residues. From germline, CDR1 is MNHEY and CDR2 SVGAGI. CDR3 loop: CASSPVGISGNTIYF. CDR3 sequence (DNA): TGTGCCAGCAGCCCGGTCGGGATCTCTGGAAACACCATATATTTT.

J is TRBJ2-7 and V is TRBV30; 10 nucleotides line up with TRBD1. Germline CDR1 reads GTSNPN; CDR2 reads SVGIG (reference sequence). The CDR3 extends over 12 amino acids. V dropped 3 bases and J dropped 6; count of bases not matched to a gene: 2. CDR3 nucleotide sequence: TGTGCCTGGAGCCGGACAGGGGGCGAGCAGTACTTC. Its translation: CAWSRTGGEQYF.

The J gene is TRBJ2-3, the V gene TRBV28; D is perhaps TRBD1 (6 bases). The CDR3 consists of 15 residues. CDR1 and CDR2 (germline): MDHEN, SYDVKM. V lost 4 bases and J 2 bases, leaving 13 bases between the germline ends. The CDR3 reads CASSSHGGNTDTQYF. The CDR3 DNA reads as TGTGCCAGCAGTTCCCATGGGGGCAACACAGATACGCAGTATTTT.

This chain links TRBV5-8 with TRBJ2-3; perhaps TRBD1 as D (5 bases). The germline V gene has CDR1 SGHTS and CDR2 YDEGEE. The CDR3 is made up of 15 amino acids. Trimming pared 0 bases from V and 0 bases from J, leaving 8 bases between. The CDR3 loop reads CASSLAGFSTDTQYF. CDR3 nucleotide sequence: TGTGCCAGCAGCTTGGCAGGGTTTAGCACAGATACGCAGTATTTT.

Worth noting for this clone: Other DNA variants within this sample encode the same CDR3. The chain couples TRBV11-2 to TRBJ2-5, with 7 bases that match TRBD1. Germline V gene lookup returns CDR1 SGHAT and CDR2 FQNNGV. The CDR3 totals 14 residues. V shed 1 base and J 2 bases; nucleotides not matched to a gene: 1. The CDR3: CASSLVTGQETQYF. Here the CDR3 DNA reads TGTGCCAGCAGCTTAGTGACAGGGCAAGAGACCCAGTACTTC.

V gene TRBV5-6 combines with J gene TRBJ2-3; D call uncertain. The germline gives CDR1 SGHDT, CDR2 YYEEEE. Trimming stripped 5 bases from V and 2 bases from J, with 3 bases between. This CDR3 is built from 11 residues. In DNA form, the CDR3 reads TGTGCCAGCAGTTACACAGATACGCAGTATTTT. Translation gives CASSYTDTQYF.

The CDR3 DNA reads as TGTGCCATTAGACAGGGGAGAGATAGAGAGCAGTACTTC. Its translation: CAIRQGRDREQYF. The rearrangement links TRBV2 to TRBJ2-7; the match to TRBD1 covers 8 bases. The V gene's germline CDR1 is SNHLY and CDR2 FYNNEI. This CDR3 has 13 amino acids. Trimming at V came to 10 bases and at J to 7 bases, leaving 12 bases not matched to a gene.

This chain uses TRBV7-9 with TRBJ2-5, with 13 bases fitting TRBD2. The germline CDR1 and CDR2 sequences are SEHNR and FQNEAQ (reference sequence). This CDR3 has 17 residues. The trim removed 6 bases at V and 2 bases at J, leaving 9 bases unmatched. The CDR3 DNA is TGTGCCAGCAGTTTGCATGGACTAGCGGGGGCACAAGAGACCCAGTACTTC. Its translation is CASSLHGLAGAQETQYF. Variable domain in full (rest from reference TRBV7-9 and TRBJ2-5): DTGVSQNPRHKITKRGQNVTFRCDPISEHNRLYWYRQTLGQGPEFLTYFQNEAQLEKSRLLSDRFSAERPKGSFSTLEIQRTEQGDSAMYLCASSLHGLAGAQETQYFGPGTRLLVL.

The chain links TRBV7-2 to TRBJ1-2; maybe TRBD1 (5 bases). Germline CDR1 is SGHTA and CDR2 is FQGNSA. Trimming cost V 4 bases and J 4 bases, with 10 bases left between them. The CDR3 totals 13 residues. The CDR3 spells CASSWRDRYGYTF. The DNA of the CDR3 is TGTGCCAGCAGCTGGCGGGACCGCTATGGCTACACCTTC. Together with reference TRBV7-2 and TRBJ1-2, the CDR3 gives the full variable domain: GAGVSQSPSNKVTEKGKDVELRCDPISGHTALYWYRQSLGQGLEFLIYFQGNSAPDKSGLPSDRFSAERTGGSVSTLTIQRTQQEDSAVYLCASSWRDRYGYTFGSGTRLTVV.

The V gene is TRBV27, the J gene TRBJ2-6; possible D gene TRBD1, 5 bases. V was pared by 4 bases and J by 4 bases, with 17 bases between. The CDR3 totals 17 residues. Germline V gene sequence: CDR1 MNHEY, CDR2 SMNVEV (reference sequence). The CDR3 bases are TGTGCCAGCAGTTCGGCCTTAGGGGCGCCGGGGGCCAACGTCCTGACTTTC. As protein: CASSSALGAPGANVLTF.

This chain joins TRBV27 and TRBJ1-4; 11 positions agree with TRBD1. V lost 6 bases, J lost 3 bases, and 15 bases stayed unmatched. Per germline, CDR1 MNHEY and CDR2 SMNVEV (reference sequence). The CDR3 length is 19 residues. The CDR3 nucleotides read TGTGCCAGCAGGAAAATGGGACAGGGGGATTGGCTCGCTAATGAAAAACTGTTTTTT. It is translated as CASRKMGQGDWLANEKLFF. The full variable domain, with the rest looked up from reference TRBV27 and TRBJ1-4, is EAQVTQNPRYLITVTGKKLTVTCSQNMNHEYMSWYRQDPGLGLRQIYYSMNVEVTDKGDVPEGYKVSRKEKRNFPLILESPSPNQTSLYFCASRKMGQGDWLANEKLFFGSGTQLSVL.

The rearrangement joins TRBV5-1 to TRBJ2-7; 9 bases map to TRBD1. The germline gives CDR1 SGHRS, CDR2 YFSETQ. This CDR3 contains 16 residues. V gave up 0 bases and J gave up 2 bases; unmatched junction bases: 6. The CDR3 here is CASSLAGGQGTYEQYF. The CDR3 nucleotides read TGCGCCAGCAGCTTGGCCGGGGGACAGGGAACCTACGAGCAGTACTTC.

The chain uses TRBV4-2 and TRBJ2-1; 8 bases line up with TRBD2. Per the germline V gene, CDR1 is LGHNA and CDR2 is YNFKEQ. Trimming removed 5 bases from V and 4 bases from J; junction bases left unmatched: 4. The CDR3 covers 14 residues. The CDR3 coding sequence is TGTGCCAGCAGCGCGGGGGGAGGGTACAATGAGCAGTTCTTC. Translation gives CASSAGGGYNEQFF.